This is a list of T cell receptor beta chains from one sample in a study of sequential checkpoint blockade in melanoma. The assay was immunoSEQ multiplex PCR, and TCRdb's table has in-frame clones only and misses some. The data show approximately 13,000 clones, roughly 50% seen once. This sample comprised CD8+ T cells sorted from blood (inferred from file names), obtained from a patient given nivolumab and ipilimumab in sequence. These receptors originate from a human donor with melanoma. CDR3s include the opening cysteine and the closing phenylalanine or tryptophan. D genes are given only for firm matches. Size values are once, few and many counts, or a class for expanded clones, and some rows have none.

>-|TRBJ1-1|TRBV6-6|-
CASSLTRDLNTEAFF
TGTGCCAGCAGCCTAACGCGTGACTTGAACACTGAAGCTTTCTTT
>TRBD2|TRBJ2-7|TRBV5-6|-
CASSLVASGSYEQYF
TGTGCCAGCAGCTTGGTAGCTAGCGGCTCCTACGAGCAGTACTTC
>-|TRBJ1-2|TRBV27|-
CASSPGGAGNYGYTF
TGTGCCAGCAGCCCAGGAGGGGCAGGGAATTATGGCTACACCTTC
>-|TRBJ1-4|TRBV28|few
CASSFGDSYNEKLFF
TGTGCCAGCAGTTTCGGCGACAGCTACAATGAAAAACTGTTTTTT
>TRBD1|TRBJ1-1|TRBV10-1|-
CASSVNRGRSEAFF
TGCGCCAGCAGTGTTAACAGGGGGCGTTCTGAAGCTTTCTTT
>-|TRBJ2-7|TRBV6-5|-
CASRSGISADYEQYF
TGTGCCAGCAGATCAGGGATTTCCGCCGACTACGAGCAGTACTTC
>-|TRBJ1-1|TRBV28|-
CASYGQLGTEAFF
TGTGCCAGCTATGGACAGCTCGGGACTGAAGCTTTCTTT
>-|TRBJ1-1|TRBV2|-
CASIGVELIRGTEAFF
TGTGCCAGCATAGGGGTCGAACTAATCAGGGGCACTGAAGCTTTCTTT
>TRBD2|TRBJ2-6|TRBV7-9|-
CASTWGVAGRSGANVLTF
TGTGCCAGCACCTGGGGGGTAGCGGGACGCTCTGGGGCCAACGTCCTGACTTTC
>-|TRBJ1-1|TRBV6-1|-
CASSENGGNTEAFF
TGTGCCAGCAGTGAAAACGGAGGGAACACTGAAGCTTTCTTT
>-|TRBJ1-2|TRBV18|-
CASSPFGDSPNGYTF
TGTGCCAGCTCACCGTTTGGGGACTCCCCCAATGGCTACACCTTC
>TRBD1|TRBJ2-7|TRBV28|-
CASSGQGYYEQYF
TGTGCCAGCAGTGGACAGGGGTACTACGAGCAGTACTTC
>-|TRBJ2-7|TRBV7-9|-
CASSGYRDPYEQYF
TGTGCCAGCAGCGGGTACAGGGACCCCTACGAGCAGTACTTC
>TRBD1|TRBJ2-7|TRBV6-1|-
CASSEAPGQGYEQYF
TGTGCCAGCAGTGAAGCTCCTGGACAGGGCTACGAGCAGTACTTC
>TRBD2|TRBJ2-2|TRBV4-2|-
CASSQDVGGGAVTGELFF
TGTGCCAGCAGCCAAGATGTGGGCGGGGGGGCGGTCACCGGGGAGCTGTTTTTT
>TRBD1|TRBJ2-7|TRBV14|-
CASSLTVPGTAEYEQYF
TGTGCCAGCAGCCTGACTGTACCGGGGACAGCGGAGTACGAGCAGTACTTC
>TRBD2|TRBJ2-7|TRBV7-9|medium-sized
CASSSTGGYEQYF
TGTGCCAGCAGCTCTACGGGGGGGTACGAGCAGTACTTC
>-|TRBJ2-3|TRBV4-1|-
CASSQEAGTQYF
TGCGCCAGCAGCCAAGAGGCGGGTACGCAGTATTTT
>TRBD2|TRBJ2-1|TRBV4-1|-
CASSLAGGLWNEQFF
TGCGCCAGCTCCCTAGCGGGGGGGCTATGGAATGAGCAGTTCTTC
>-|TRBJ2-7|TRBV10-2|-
CASSQEGYEQYF
TGCGCCAGTTCCCAGGAGGGTTACGAGCAGTACTTC
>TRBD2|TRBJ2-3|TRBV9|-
CASSAGGGPDTQYF
TGTGCCAGCAGCGCTGGGGGGGGACCAGATACGCAGTATTTT
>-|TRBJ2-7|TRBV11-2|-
CASSHSYEQYF
TGTGCCAGCAGCCACTCCTACGAGCAGTACTTC
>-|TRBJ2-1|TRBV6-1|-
CASSDSGYSYNEQFF
TGTGCCAGCAGTGATTCGGGGTATTCCTACAATGAGCAGTTCTTC
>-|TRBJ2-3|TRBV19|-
CASSIGTSQDTQYF
TGTGCCAGTAGTATCGGGACATCTCAGGATACGCAGTATTTT
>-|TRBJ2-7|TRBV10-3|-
CAISESNYEQYF
TGTGCCATCAGTGAGTCTAACTACGAGCAGTACTTC
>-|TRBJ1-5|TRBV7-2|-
CASSLGWGINQPQHF
TGTGCCAGCAGCTTGGGGTGGGGCATTAATCAGCCCCAGCATTTT
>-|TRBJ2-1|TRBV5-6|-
CASTTQVGGVWNEQFF
TGTGCCAGCACCACCCAGGTGGGGGGAGTATGGAATGAGCAGTTCTTC
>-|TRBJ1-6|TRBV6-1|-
CASMGTTPSPLHF
TGTGCCAGCATGGGGACAACTCCTTCACCCCTCCACTTT
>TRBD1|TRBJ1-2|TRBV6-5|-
CASSYSGQGAGGYTF
TGTGCCAGCAGTTACTCGGGACAGGGGGCTGGGGGCTACACCTTC
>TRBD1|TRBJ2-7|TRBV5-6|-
CASSSTGSHEQYF
TGTGCCAGCAGCTCGACAGGGAGCCACGAGCAGTACTTC
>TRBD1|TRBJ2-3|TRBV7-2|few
CASSLGRDRVDTQYF
TGTGCCAGCAGCTTAGGCAGGGACAGGGTTGATACGCAGTATTTT
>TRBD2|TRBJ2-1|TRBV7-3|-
CASSLSGGARNNEQFF
TGTGCCAGCAGTCTTAGCGGGGGGGCTCGTAACAATGAGCAGTTCTTC
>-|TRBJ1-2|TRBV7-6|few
CASSLSPTGEPYGYTF
TGTGCCAGCAGCTTATCCCCCACGGGGGAACCGTATGGCTACACCTTC
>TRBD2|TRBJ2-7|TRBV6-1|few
CASSDSSGSSYEQYF
TGTGCCAGCAGTGATTCTAGCGGAAGCTCCTACGAGCAGTACTTC
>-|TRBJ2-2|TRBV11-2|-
CASSSITTRGTGELFF
TGTGCCAGCAGCTCCATCACAACTAGAGGCACCGGGGAGCTGTTTTTT
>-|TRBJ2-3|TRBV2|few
CASSDVAGARTDTQYF
TGTGCCAGCAGTGATGTTGCGGGGGCCCGCACAGATACGCAGTATTTT
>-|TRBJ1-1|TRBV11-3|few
CASSPDGGGGTEAFF
TGTGCCAGCAGCCCCGATGGCGGGGGCGGTACTGAAGCTTTCTTT